This T cell receptor beta chain was identified in a study of blood T cell repertoires in COVID-19. Clones were read by immunoSEQ multiplex PCR, and TCRdb kept only the in-frame ones, dropping some. Among more than 300,000 clones, roughly nine tenths were seen once, and the ten largest hold about 4.2%. The V end lost 5 bases, the J end lost 1 base, and 11 bases lay between the germline ends. The CDR3 sequence is 15 residues long. From germline, CDR1 is MNHEY and CDR2 SMNVEV (reference sequence). The clonotype was recovered from a young woman who had been exposed to COVID-19. The chain carries TRBV27 and TRBJ1-4; perhaps TRBD1 as D (5 bases). The sequenced sample was PBMCs or T cells enriched from blood (not recorded which). The CDR3 spells CASSPRGVTNEKLFF. DNA for the CDR3: TGTGCCAGCAGTCCGCGGGGGGTAACTAATGAAAAACTGTTTTTT.